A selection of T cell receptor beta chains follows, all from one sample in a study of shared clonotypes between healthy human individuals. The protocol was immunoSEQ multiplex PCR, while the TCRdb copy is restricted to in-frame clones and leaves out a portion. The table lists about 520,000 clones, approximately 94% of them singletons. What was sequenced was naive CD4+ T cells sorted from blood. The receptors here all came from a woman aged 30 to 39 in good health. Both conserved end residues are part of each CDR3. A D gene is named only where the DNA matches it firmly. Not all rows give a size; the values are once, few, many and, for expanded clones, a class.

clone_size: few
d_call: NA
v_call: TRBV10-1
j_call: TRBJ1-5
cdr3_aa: CASSELRQHF
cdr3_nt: TGCGCCAGCAGTGAGTTGCGCCAGCATTTT

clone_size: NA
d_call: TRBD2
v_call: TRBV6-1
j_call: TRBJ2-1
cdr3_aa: CASTPGLAGRNEQFF
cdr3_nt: TGTGCCAGCACCCCGGGACTAGCGGGTCGGAATGAGCAGTTCTTC

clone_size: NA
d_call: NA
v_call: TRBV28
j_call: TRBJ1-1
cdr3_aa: CASSRVGSEAFF
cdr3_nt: TGTGCCAGCTCTAGGGTCGGGTCTGAAGCTTTCTTT

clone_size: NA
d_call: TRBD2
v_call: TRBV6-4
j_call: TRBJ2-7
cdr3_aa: CASSDYTSGRLYEQYF
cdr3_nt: TGTGCCAGCAGTGACTATACTAGCGGGAGGCTCTACGAGCAGTACTTC

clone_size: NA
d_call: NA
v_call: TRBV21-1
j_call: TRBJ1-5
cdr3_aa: CASSRQSNQPQHF
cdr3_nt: TGTGCCAGCAGCAGACAGAGCAATCAGCCCCAGCATTTT

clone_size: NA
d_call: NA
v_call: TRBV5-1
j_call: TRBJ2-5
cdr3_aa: CASSLARASEGLQETQYF
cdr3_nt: TGCGCCAGCAGCTTGGCCCGCGCTTCGGAGGGTCTTCAAGAGACCCAGTACTTC

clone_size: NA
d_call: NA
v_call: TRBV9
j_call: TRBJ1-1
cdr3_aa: CASSVEGNTEAFF
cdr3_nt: TGTGCCAGCAGCGTAGAAGGGAACACTGAAGCTTTCTTT

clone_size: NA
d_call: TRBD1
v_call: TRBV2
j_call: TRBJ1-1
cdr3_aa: CASVRRGLNTEAFF
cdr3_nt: TGTGCCAGCGTTCGGAGGGGGCTAAACACTGAAGCTTTCTTT

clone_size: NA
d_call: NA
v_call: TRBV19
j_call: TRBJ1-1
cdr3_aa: CASSMRGSAEAFF
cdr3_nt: TGTGCCAGTAGTATGAGAGGGAGCGCTGAAGCTTTCTTT

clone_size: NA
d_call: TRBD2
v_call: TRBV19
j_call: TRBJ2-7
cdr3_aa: CASSIGLAGSYEQYF
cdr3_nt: TGTGCCAGTAGTATCGGACTAGCGGGTTCCTACGAGCAGTACTTC

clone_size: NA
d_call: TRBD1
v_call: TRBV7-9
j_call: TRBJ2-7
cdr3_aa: CASSSTGTGLDEQYF
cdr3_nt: TGTGCCAGCAGCTCAACCGGGACAGGACTGGACGAGCAGTACTTC

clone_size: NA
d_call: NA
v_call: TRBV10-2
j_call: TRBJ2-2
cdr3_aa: CASTNTETGELFF
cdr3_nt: TGCGCCAGCACTAACACGGAGACCGGGGAGCTGTTTTTT

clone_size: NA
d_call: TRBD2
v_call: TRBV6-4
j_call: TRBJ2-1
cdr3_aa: CASSDAPGLAGHNEQFF
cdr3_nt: TGTGCCAGCAGTGACGCGCCGGGACTAGCGGGACACAATGAGCAGTTCTTC

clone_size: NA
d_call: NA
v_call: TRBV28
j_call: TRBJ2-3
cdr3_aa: CASSPTVLTDTQYF
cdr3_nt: TGTGCCAGCAGCCCGACAGTACTCACAGATACGCAGTATTTT

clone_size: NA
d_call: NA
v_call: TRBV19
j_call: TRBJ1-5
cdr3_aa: CASTGTPPNQPQHF
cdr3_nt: TGTGCCAGTACCGGGACACCTCCTAATCAGCCCCAGCATTTT

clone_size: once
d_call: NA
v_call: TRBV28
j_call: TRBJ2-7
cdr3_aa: CASSVESYEQYF
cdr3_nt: TGTGCCAGCAGTGTTGAATCCTACGAGCAGTACTTC

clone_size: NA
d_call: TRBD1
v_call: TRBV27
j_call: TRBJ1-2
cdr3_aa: CASSWTGLSAGYTF
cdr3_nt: TGTGCCAGCAGTTGGACAGGTCTCTCCGCAGGCTACACCTTC

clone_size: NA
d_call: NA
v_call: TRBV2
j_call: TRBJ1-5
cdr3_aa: CASTGEFNQPQHF
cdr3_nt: TGTGCCAGCACTGGAGAGTTCAATCAGCCCCAGCATTTT

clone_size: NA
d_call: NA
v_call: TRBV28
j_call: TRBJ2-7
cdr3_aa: CASSLGRLYEQYF
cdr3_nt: TGTGCCAGCAGTTTAGGCAGGCTATACGAGCAGTACTTC

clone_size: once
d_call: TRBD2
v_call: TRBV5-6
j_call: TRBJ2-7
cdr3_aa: CASSIRTSGISYEQYF
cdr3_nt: TGTGCCAGCAGCATACGGACTAGCGGGATATCCTACGAGCAGTACTTC

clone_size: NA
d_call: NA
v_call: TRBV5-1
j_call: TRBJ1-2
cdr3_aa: CASSLAGNTVYGYTF
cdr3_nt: TGCGCCAGCAGCTTGGCAGGGAACACAGTATATGGCTACACCTTC

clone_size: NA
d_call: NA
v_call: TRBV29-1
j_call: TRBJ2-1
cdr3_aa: CSVELPGLARIVYEQFF
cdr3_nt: TGCAGCGTTGAACTCCCCGGACTGGCCCGGATAGTATATGAGCAGTTCTTC

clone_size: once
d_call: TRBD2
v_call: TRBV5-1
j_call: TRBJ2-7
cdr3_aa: CASSLEPSGEEQYF
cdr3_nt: TGCGCCAGCAGCTTGGAGCCCAGCGGGGAAGAGCAGTACTTC

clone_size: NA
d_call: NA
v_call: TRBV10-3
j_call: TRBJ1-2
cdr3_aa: CASSGGADYGYTF
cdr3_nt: TGTGCCAGCTCTGGGGGGGCAGACTATGGCTACACCTTC

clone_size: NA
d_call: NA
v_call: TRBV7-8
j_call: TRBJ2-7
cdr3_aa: CASSLVQGHEQYF
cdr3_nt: TGTGCCAGCAGCTTAGTCCAGGGGCACGAGCAGTACTTC

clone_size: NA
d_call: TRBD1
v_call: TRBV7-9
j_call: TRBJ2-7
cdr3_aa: CASSSVPSDRDVHCEQYF
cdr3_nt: TGTGCCAGCAGCTCAGTTCCGTCCGACAGGGACGTCCACTGCGAGCAGTACTTC

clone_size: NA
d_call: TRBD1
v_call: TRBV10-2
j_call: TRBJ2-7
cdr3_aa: CASSEWDRRSDYF
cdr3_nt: TGCGCCAGCAGTGAGTGGGACAGAAGGAGCGACTACTTC